Sequencing of this TCR beta chain was carried out in a study of cytomegalovirus exposure and HLA in healthy donors. Study-wide findings and caveats: DRB1 showed the most TCR associations and HLA-C the fewest in a later analysis, as rates varied by HLA locus.

Trimming cost V 0 bases and J 8 bases, with 14 bases left between them. Germline-derived CDR1 and CDR2 are LGHNA and YSLEER. The CDR3 contains 15 residues. 60 Vbeta and 13 Jbeta primers were used in PCR. Method: immunoSEQ multiplex PCR; TCRdb's copy keeps in-frame clones and lacks some. This sample yields 150,000 to 200,000 clones, of which about 70% are seen a single time; about 1.7% belongs to the top ten. Concerning this clone itself: Its antigen remains unknown.

The clonotype comes from a woman younger than 45 in good health and CMV-seronegative. Sequenced material: PBMCs. The rearrangement uses TRBV4-3 and TRBJ2-1; D is ambiguous. Here the CDR3 DNA reads TGCGCCAGCAGCCAAGATAAGAATCCGGGTTATGAGCAGTTCTTC. Its translation: CASSQDKNPGYEQFF.